The present T cell receptor beta chain was sequenced within a study of technical replicates of blood from several donors. The CDR3 is made up of 15 amino acids. CDR1 is MNHEY, CDR2 SMNVEV, per germline (reference sequence). V lost 3 bases to trimming and J lost 0 bases, with 9 bases between them. Some clones are missing from TCRdb's copy, which holds only in-frame ones; the method was immunoSEQ multiplex PCR. The data show just over 15,000 clones, 65% to 85% seen once. The chain combines TRBV27 with TRBJ2-1; D may be TRBD2 (7 bases). The source of this sequence is a human donor in good health. The sequenced material came from PBMCs. The CDR3 loop is CASSFRGGSYNEQFF. In nucleotides, the CDR3 is TGTGCCAGCAGTTTTAGGGGGGGCTCCTACAATGAGCAGTTCTTC.